The clone carrying this T cell receptor beta chain occurred once. Antigen: not known. This CDR3 has 13 residues. The V gene's germline CDR1 is SEHNR and CDR2 FQNEAQ (reference sequence). Trimming removed 4 bases at V and 9 bases at J, with 12 bases between. This sample stems from a study of T cells in Graves' hyperthyroidism and ophthalmopathy. Points from the study as a whole: Blood also showed most of the thyroid clonotypes that were expanded above 0.001.

Stable hyperthyroidism: no ophthalmopathy progression over 18 months of follow-up. Hyperthyroidism was newly diagnosed in patients aged 18 to 65 (duration under 2 months). Diagnoses were established using clinical symptoms, serum thyroxine and TRAb, thyroid ultrasound and orbital computed tomography. Authors of the study amplified TCR beta CDR3 regions from RNA transcripts. Researchers ran a first-round RT-PCR on the TCR CDR3 using the HTBI primer set. TCRdb analysed the multiplex PCR reads with MiXCR anew, one entry per CDR3 protein. The repertoire holds fewer than 55,000 distinct CDR3 sequences, with roughly 51% as singletons.

The sequenced sample was peripheral blood or thyroid tissue (not recorded which). The V call is TRBV7-9, the J call TRBJ2-2; the D is unclear. This TCR derives from a man aged 18-30 years with Graves' hyperthyroidism. The CDR3 reads CASSSGPPRELFF. CDR3 sequence (DNA): TGTGCCAGCAGCTCCGGTCCTCCCAGGGAGCTGTTTTTT.